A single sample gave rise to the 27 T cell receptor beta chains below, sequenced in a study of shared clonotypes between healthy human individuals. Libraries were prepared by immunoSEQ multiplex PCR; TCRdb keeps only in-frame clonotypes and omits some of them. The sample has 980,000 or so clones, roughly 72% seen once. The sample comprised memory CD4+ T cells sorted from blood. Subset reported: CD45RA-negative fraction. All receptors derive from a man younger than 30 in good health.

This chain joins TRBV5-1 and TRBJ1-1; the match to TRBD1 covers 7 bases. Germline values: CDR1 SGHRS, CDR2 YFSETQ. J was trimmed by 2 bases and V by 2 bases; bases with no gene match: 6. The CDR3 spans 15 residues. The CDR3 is CASSFAGGRNTEAFF. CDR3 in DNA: TGCGCCAGCAGCTTCGCAGGGGGAAGAAACACTGAAGCTTTCTTT.

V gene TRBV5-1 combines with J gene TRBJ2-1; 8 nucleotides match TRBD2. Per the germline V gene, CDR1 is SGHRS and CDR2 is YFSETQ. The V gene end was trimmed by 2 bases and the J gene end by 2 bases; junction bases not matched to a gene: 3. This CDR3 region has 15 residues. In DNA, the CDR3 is TGCGCCAGCAGCTTAGGACTAGCAACCTACAATGAGCAGTTCTTC. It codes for CASSLGLATYNEQFF.

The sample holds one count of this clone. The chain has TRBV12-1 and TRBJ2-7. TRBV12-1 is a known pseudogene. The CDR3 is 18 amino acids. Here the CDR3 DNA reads TGTGCCAGCAGCTTTGCCACCCTGGGACGGTCGATCACCTACGAGCAGTACTTC. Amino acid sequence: CASSFATLGRSITYEQYF.

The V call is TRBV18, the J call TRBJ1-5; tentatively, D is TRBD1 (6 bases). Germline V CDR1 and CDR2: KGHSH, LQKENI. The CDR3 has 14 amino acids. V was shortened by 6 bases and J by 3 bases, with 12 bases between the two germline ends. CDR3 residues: CASSEGHSNQPQHF. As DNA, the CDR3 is TGTGCCAGCTCGGAGGGACACTCCAATCAGCCCCAGCATTTT.

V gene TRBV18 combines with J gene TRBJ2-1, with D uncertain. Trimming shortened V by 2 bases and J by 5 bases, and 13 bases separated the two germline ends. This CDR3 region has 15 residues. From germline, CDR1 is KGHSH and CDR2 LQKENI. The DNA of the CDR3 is TGTGCCAGCTCACCAGGGCAGCAGGTGAACAATGAGCAGTTCTTC. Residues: CASSPGQQVNNEQFF.

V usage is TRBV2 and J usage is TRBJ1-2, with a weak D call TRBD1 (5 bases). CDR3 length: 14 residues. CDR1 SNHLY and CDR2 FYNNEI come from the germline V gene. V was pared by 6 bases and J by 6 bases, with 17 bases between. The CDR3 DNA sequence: TGTGCCAGCAGCGAGACCCAGGGTAGGGATGGCTACACCTTC. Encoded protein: CASSETQGRDGYTF.

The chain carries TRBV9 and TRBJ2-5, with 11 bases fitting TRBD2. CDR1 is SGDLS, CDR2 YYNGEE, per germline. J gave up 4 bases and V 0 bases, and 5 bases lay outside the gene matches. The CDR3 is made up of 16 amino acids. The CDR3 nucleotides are TGTGCCAGCAGCGTAGTAGGTAGCGGGAGGGCAGAGACCCAGTACTTC. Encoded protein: CASSVVGSGRAETQYF.

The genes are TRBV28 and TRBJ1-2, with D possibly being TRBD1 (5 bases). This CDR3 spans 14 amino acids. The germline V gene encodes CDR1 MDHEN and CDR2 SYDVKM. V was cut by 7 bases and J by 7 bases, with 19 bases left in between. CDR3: CASTLEGQGTGYTF. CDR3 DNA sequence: TGTGCCAGCACCCTTGAAGGGCAGGGAACTGGCTACACCTTC.

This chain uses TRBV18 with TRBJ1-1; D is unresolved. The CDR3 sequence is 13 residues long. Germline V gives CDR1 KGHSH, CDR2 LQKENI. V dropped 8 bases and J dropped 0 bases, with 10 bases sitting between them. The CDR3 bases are TGTGCCAGCCGAGGAGGGTTGAACACTGAAGCTTTCTTT. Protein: CASRGGLNTEAFF.

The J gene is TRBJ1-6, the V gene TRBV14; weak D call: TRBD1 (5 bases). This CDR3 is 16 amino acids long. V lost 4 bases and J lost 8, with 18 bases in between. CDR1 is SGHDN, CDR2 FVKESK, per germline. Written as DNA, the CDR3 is TGTGCCAGCAGCCCGATGGCGGGGCAAGGGCATTCACCCCTCCACTTT. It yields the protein CASSPMAGQGHSPLHF.

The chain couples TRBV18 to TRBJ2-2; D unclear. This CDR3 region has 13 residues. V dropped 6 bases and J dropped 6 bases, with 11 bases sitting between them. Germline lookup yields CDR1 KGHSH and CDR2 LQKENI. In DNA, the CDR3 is TGTGCCAGCTCCCCTTTTCGAGCCGGGGAGCTGTTTTTT. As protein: CASSPFRAGELFF.

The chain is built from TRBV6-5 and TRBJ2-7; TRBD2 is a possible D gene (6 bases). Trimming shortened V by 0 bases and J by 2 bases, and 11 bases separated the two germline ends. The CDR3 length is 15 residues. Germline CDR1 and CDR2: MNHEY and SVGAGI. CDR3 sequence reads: CASSYSQRAAYEQYF. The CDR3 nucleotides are TGTGCCAGCAGTTACTCCCAGCGGGCAGCCTACGAGCAGTACTTC.

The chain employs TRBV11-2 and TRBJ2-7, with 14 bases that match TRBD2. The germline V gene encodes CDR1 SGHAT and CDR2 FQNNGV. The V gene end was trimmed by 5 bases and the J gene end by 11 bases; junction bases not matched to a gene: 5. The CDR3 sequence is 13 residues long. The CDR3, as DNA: TGTGCCAGCAGCCCAGGGACTAGCGGGAGCAAGTACTTC. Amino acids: CASSPGTSGSKYF.

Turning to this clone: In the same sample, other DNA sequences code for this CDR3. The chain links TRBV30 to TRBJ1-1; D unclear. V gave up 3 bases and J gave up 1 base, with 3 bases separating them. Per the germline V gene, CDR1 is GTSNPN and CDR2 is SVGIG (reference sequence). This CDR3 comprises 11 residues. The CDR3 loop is CAWRGNTEAFF. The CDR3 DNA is TGTGCCTGGAGGGGGAACACTGAAGCTTTCTTT.

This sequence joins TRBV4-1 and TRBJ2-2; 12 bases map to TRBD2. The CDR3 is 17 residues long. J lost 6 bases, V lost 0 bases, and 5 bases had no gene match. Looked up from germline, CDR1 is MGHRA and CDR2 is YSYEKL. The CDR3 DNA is TGCGCCAGCAGCCAAGATACTAGCGGGAGGCCCGCCGGGGAGCTGTTTTTT. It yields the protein CASSQDTSGRPAGELFF.

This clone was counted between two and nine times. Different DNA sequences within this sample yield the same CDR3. Here the CDR3 reads CASSVTGAGGELFF. Here the CDR3 DNA reads TGTGCCAGCAGCGTAACAGGGGCCGGCGGGGAGCTGTTTTTT. The chain carries TRBV9 and TRBJ2-2, with TRBD1 identical over 7 bases. This CDR3 has 14 residues. Unmatched junction bases numbered 4, after V lost 1 base and J lost 7 bases. Germline CDR1 reads SGDLS; CDR2 reads YYNGEE.

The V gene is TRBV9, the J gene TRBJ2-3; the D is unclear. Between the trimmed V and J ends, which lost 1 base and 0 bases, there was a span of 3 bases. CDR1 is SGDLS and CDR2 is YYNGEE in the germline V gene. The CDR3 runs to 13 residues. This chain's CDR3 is CASSVSSTDTQYF. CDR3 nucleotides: TGTGCCAGCAGCGTATCAAGCACAGATACGCAGTATTTT.

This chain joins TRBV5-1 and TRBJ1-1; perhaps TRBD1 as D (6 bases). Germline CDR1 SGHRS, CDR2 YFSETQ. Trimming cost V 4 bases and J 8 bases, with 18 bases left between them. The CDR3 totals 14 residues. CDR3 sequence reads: CASSVRTDYPEAFF. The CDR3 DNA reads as TGCGCCAGCAGCGTCCGGACAGATTACCCCGAAGCTTTCTTT.

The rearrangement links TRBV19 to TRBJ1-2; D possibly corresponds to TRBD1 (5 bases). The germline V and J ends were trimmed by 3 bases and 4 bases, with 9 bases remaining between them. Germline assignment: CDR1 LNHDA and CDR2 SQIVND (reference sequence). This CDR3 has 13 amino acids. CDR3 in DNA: TGTGCCAGTAGTATGACTGGGGGCTATGGCTACACCTTC. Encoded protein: CASSMTGGYGYTF. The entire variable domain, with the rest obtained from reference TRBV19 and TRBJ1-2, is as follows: DGGITQSPKYLFRKEGQNVTLSCEQNLNHDAMYWYRQDPGQGLRLIYYSQIVNDFQKGDIAEGYSVSREKKESFPLTVTSAQKNPTAFYLCASSMTGGYGYTFGSGTRLTVV.

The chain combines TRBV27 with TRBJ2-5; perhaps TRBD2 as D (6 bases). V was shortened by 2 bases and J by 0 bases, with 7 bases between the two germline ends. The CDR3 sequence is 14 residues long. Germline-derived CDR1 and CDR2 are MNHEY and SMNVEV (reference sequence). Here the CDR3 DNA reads TGTGCCAGCAGTTTAGGGGGGAACCAAGAGACCCAGTACTTC. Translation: CASSLGGNQETQYF.

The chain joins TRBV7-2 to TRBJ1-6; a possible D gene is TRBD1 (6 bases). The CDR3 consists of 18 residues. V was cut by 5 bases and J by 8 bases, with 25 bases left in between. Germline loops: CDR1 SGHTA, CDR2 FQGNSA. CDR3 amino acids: CASSNRVGWQEGDSPLHF. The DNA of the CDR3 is TGTGCCAGCAGCAACAGGGTAGGCTGGCAAGAGGGAGATTCACCCCTCCACTTT. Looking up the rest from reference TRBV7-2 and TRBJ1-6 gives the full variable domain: GAGVSQSPSNKVTEKGKDVELRCDPISGHTALYWYRQSLGQGLEFLIYFQGNSAPDKSGLPSDRFSAERTGGSVSTLTIQRTQQEDSAVYLCASSNRVGWQEGDSPLHFGNGTRLTVT.

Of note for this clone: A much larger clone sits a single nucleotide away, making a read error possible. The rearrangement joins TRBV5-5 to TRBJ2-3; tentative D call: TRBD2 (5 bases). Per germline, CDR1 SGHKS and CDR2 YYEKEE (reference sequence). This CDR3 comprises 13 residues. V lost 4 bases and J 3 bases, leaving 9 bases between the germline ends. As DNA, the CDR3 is TGTGCCAGCAGCCAACCGGGGACAGATACGCAGTATTTT. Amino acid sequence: CASSQPGTDTQYF.

CDR3 in amino acids: CASSSGTPLDYNEQFF. CDR3 in DNA: TGTGCCAGCAGTTCCGGGACGCCGTTAGACTACAATGAGCAGTTCTTC. The chain couples TRBV6-5 to TRBJ2-1; either TRBD1 or TRBD2 may supply D (5 bases each). CDR1 is MNHEY, CDR2 SVGAGI, per germline. CDR3 length: 16 residues. Trimming took off 4 bases at V and 3 bases at J, with 16 bases between the two ends.

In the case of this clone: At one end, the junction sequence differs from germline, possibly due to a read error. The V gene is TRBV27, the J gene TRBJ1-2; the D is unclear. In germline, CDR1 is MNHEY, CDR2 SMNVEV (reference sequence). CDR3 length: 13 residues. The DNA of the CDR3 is TGTGCCAGCAGTTTTGATTCTAAGTATGGCTACACCTTC. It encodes CASSFDSKYGYTF.

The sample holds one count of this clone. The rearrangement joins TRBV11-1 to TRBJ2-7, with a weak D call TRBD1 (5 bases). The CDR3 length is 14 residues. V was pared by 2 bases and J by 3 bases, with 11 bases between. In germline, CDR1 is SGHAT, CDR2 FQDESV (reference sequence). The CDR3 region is CASSLTPGNYEQYF. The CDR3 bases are TGTGCCAGCAGCTTAACTCCAGGGAACTACGAGCAGTACTTC.

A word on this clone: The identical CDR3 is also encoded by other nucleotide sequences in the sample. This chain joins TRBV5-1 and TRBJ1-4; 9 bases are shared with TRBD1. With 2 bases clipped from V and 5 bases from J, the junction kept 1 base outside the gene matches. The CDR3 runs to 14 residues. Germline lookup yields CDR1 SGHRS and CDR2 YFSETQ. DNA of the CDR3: TGCGCCAGCAGCTTCGGGACAGGGAATGAAAAACTGTTTTTT. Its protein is CASSFGTGNEKLFF.

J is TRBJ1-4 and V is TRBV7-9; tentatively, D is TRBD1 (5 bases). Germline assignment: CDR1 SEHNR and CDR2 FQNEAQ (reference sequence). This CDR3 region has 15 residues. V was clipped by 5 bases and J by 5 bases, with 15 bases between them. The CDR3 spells CASSPTGTPNEKLFF. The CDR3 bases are TGTGCCAGCAGCCCTACCGGGACTCCGAATGAAAAACTGTTTTTT.